A single sample is the source of the 22 T cell receptor beta chains below, sequenced in a study of blood T cell repertoires in COVID-19 (dated by TCRdb to the early 2020s). The library was made by the immunoSEQ multiplex PCR assay. TCRdb carries this immuneACCESS record with in-frame sequences only. Its versions omit some clonotypes, under half of them owing to an unresolved V gene in the studies checked, with the rest unexplained. The sample table lists about 42,000 clones, around 90% of them with a count of one. About 0.4% of the sample lies in the top ten. Sequencing used peripheral blood. These receptors all stem from a human donor in a cohort sampled during active COVID-19.

The chain combines TRBV2 with TRBJ1-5; 8 positions match TRBD1. This CDR3 is built from 16 residues. J was trimmed by 6 bases and V by 7 bases; bases with no gene match: 14. CDR1 and CDR2 from the germline V gene are SNHLY and FYNNEI. The CDR3 reads CASKGRLDRGGQPQHF. Here the CDR3 DNA reads TGTGCCAGCAAAGGCCGACTCGACAGGGGCGGTCAGCCCCAGCATTTT.

The rearrangement links TRBV6-5 to TRBJ1-4; no clear D gene. CDR1 and CDR2 from the germline V gene are MNHEY and SVGAGI. Deletions cut 2 bases from V and 6 bases from J, with 7 bases between. The CDR3 totals 13 residues. The CDR3 spells CASSYSEYEKLFF. The CDR3 nucleotides read TGTGCCAGCAGTTACAGCGAATATGAAAAACTGTTTTTT.

The rearrangement uses TRBV9 and TRBJ1-4, with D tentatively TRBD1 (6 bases). The CDR3 covers 15 residues. CDR1 and CDR2 (germline): SGDLS, YYNGEE. V dropped 2 bases and J dropped 7 bases, with 15 bases sitting between them. This CDR3 is CASSVATGTAEKLFF. CDR3 DNA sequence: TGTGCCAGCAGCGTCGCTACAGGGACGGCTGAAAAACTGTTTTTT. The full variable domain, its missing parts supplied by reference TRBV9 and TRBJ1-4, is DSGVTQTPKHLITATGQRVTLRCSPRSGDLSVYWYQQSLDQGLQFLIQYYNGEERAKGNILERFSAQQFPDLHSELNLSSLELGDSALYFCASSVATGTAEKLFFGSGTQLSVL.

The chain couples TRBV4-3 to TRBJ2-7; 10 bases are shared with TRBD2. Germline V gene data show CDR1 as LGHNA and CDR2 as YSLEER. The CDR3 runs to 16 residues. V shed 0 bases, J shed 6 bases, and the junction held 8 bases outside the gene matches. The CDR3 DNA reads TGCGCCAGCAGCCAAGATCATGAGCGGGGGGGCCCCGAGCAGTACTTC. Translation gives CASSQDHERGGPEQYF.

The gene calls are TRBV5-6 and TRBJ1-2; D possibly corresponds to TRBD1 (5 bases). CDR3 size: 14 residues. Germline assignment: CDR1 SGHDT and CDR2 YYEEEE. Between the trimmed V and J ends, which lost 3 bases and 4 bases, there was a span of 13 bases. CDR3 residues: CASSSVGQIYGYTF. CDR3 in DNA: TGTGCCAGCAGCTCGGTAGGACAAATCTATGGCTACACCTTC.

The chain is built from TRBV6-2 or TRBV6-3 and TRBJ1-2, with D tentatively TRBD1 (6 bases). This CDR3 region has 14 residues. Germline V CDR1 and CDR2: MNHEY, SVGEGT. V lost 4 bases to trimming and J lost 1 base, with 10 bases between them. The CDR3, as DNA: TGTGCCAGCAGTTTCCCGGGACATAACTATGGCTACACCTTC. This gives the protein CASSFPGHNYGYTF.

This chain uses TRBV7-9 with TRBJ1-1, with TRBD1 matching over 12 bases. V lost 0 bases and J lost 1; bases outside the gene matches: 6. The germline V gene encodes CDR1 SEHNR and CDR2 FQNEAQ (reference sequence). The CDR3 has 18 residues. The CDR3 spells CASSLAGTGGIENTEAFF. The CDR3 nucleotides are TGTGCCAGCAGCTTAGCAGGGACAGGGGGCATCGAGAACACTGAAGCTTTCTTT.

The CDR3 DNA is TGCGCCAGCAGCCAGGAGGGACAGAACACAGATACGCAGTATTTT. Amino acid sequence: CASSQEGQNTDTQYF. This chain links TRBV4-3 with TRBJ2-3; TRBD1 is a possible D gene (7 bases). The CDR3 runs to 15 residues. V was pared by 3 bases and J by 2 bases, with 12 bases between. CDR1 and CDR2 from the germline V gene are LGHNA and YSLEER.

CDR3 DNA: TGCGCCAGCAGCCAAGATGGGGCCAGGGGGCAAGAGACCCAGTACTTC. Amino acid sequence: CASSQDGARGQETQYF. The chain combines TRBV4-3 with TRBJ2-5, with 7 bases lining up with TRBD1. The V gene's germline CDR1 is LGHNA and CDR2 YSLEER. Trimming at V came to 0 bases and at J to 2 bases, leaving 6 bases not matched to a gene. The CDR3 totals 16 residues.

The chain recombines TRBV10-3 with TRBJ1-1, with 9 bases aligning to TRBD1. Germline CDR1 and CDR2: ENHRY and SYGVKD. The CDR3 runs 18 residues. Losses at the gene ends were 2 bases for V and 4 bases for J; bases not matched to a gene: 14. The DNA for the CDR3 is TGTGCCATCAGTGAGCAAGGATTGCACAGGGGGCTGAGCACTGAAGCTTTCTTT. Its translation: CAISEQGLHRGLSTEAFF.

The chain is built from TRBV19 and TRBJ1-2, with a possible D match to TRBD1 (6 bases). CDR3 length: 13 residues. CDR1 and CDR2 (germline): LNHDA, SQIVND (reference sequence). Trimming left V 3 bases short and J 3 bases short, with 8 bases between. The CDR3 coding sequence is TGTGCCAGTAGTATGTACAGGGACTATGGCTACACCTTC. This gives the protein CASSMYRDYGYTF.

This clone was detected once. The chain has TRBV11-2 and TRBJ2-7; TRBD2 agrees at 7 bases. The CDR3 totals 15 residues. The trim removed 1 base at V and 1 base at J, leaving 4 bases unmatched. CDR1 is SGHAT, CDR2 FQNNGV, per germline. The CDR3 loop is CASSLVGGESYEQYF. CDR3 DNA sequence: TGTGCCAGCAGCTTAGTGGGAGGGGAGTCCTACGAGCAGTACTTC.

The rearrangement joins TRBV4-1 to TRBJ1-2; 7 positions match TRBD1. The CDR3 totals 14 residues. CDR1 MGHRA and CDR2 YSYEKL come from the germline V gene. The junction had 11 bases not matched to a gene; V was cut back by 7 bases and J by 6 bases. The CDR3 sequence is CASTEGGTDHGYTF. The CDR3 DNA reads TGCGCCAGCACCGAAGGGGGGACAGACCATGGCTACACCTTC.

V and J are TRBV6-5 and TRBJ1-6; 10 bases fit TRBD1. The CDR3 is 15 amino acids. Unmatched junction bases numbered 7, after V lost 5 bases and J lost 9 bases. Germline V gene lookup returns CDR1 MNHEY and CDR2 SVGAGI. This CDR3 reads CASSRDRGQGSPLHF. The CDR3 bases are TGTGCCAGCAGTAGAGACAGGGGGCAGGGTTCACCCCTCCACTTT.

The chain uses TRBV5-4 and TRBJ2-7; 15 nucleotides match TRBD2. The CDR3 has 17 residues. J gave up 6 bases and V 4 bases, and 11 bases lay outside the gene matches. The germline V gene has CDR1 SGHNT and CDR2 YYREEE (reference sequence). The CDR3 is CASSPGTSGGLGLEQYF. In DNA, the CDR3 is TGTGCCAGCAGCCCGGGGACTAGCGGGGGGTTGGGCCTCGAGCAGTACTTC.

The V call is TRBV7-2, the J call TRBJ1-2; D gene unclear. The ends were cut back, 0 bases at V and 3 bases at J, with 20 bases in the middle. This CDR3 is 18 amino acids long. In germline, CDR1 is SGHTA, CDR2 FQGNSA. The CDR3 nucleotides are TGTGCCAGCAGCTTAGCGCTCGGAGGCGGAGGTCTTTACTATGGCTACACCTTC. Its translation is CASSLALGGGGLYYGYTF.

The rearrangement links TRBV19 to TRBJ1-2; perhaps TRBD1 as D (5 bases). CDR1 and CDR2 from the germline V gene are LNHDA and SQIVND (reference sequence). The CDR3 contains 13 residues. Trimming shortened V by 3 bases and J by 4 bases, and 9 bases separated the two germline ends. In nucleotides, the CDR3 is TGTGCCAGTAGTATCTCAGGGTCCTATGGCTACACCTTC. It encodes CASSISGSYGYTF.

The chain recombines TRBV27 with TRBJ1-1, with 9 bases fitting TRBD1. Germline CDR1 MNHEY, CDR2 SMNVEV (reference sequence). V shed 5 bases and J 0 bases; nucleotides not matched to a gene: 4. This CDR3 region has 15 residues. The CDR3 coding sequence is TGTGCCAGCAGTCCGGGGACAGGGTTGAACACTGAAGCTTTCTTT. Protein sequence: CASSPGTGLNTEAFF.

The chain joins TRBV10-1 to TRBJ1-1; D is ambiguous. The CDR3 runs 16 residues. The germline V and J ends were trimmed by 0 bases and 1 base, with 12 bases remaining between them. Germline V gene sequence: CDR1 WNHNN, CDR2 SYGVQD (reference sequence). The CDR3 DNA follows: TGCGCCAGCAGTGAGTCGTCCATTCCTAGGAACACTGAAGCTTTCTTT. Translated, it gives CASSESSIPRNTEAFF.

The rearrangement links TRBV6-5 to TRBJ2-7, with D tentatively TRBD1 (6 bases). Trimming took 0 bases from V and 4 from J, leaving 13 bases between them. CDR1 is MNHEY, CDR2 SVGAGI, per germline. This CDR3 has 15 amino acids. CDR3 sequence reads: CASSYSNRVGYEQYF. CDR3 DNA: TGTGCCAGCAGTTACTCGAACAGGGTCGGGTACGAGCAGTACTTC.

The chain couples TRBV24-1 to TRBJ2-7; D not certain. Germline-derived CDR1 and CDR2 are KGHDR and SFDVKD. The CDR3 has 14 amino acids. The germline V and J ends were trimmed by 9 bases and 2 bases, with 16 bases remaining between them. CDR3 amino acids: CATPIMKDTYEQYF. DNA for the CDR3: TGTGCCACCCCTATTATGAAAGATACCTACGAGCAGTACTTC.

This rearrangement joins TRBV27 to TRBJ1-1; a possible D gene is TRBD1 (5 bases). The germline CDR1 and CDR2 sequences are MNHEY and SMNVEV (reference sequence). The CDR3 is made up of 15 amino acids. Trimming pared 3 bases from V and 0 bases from J, leaving 11 bases between. The DNA of the CDR3 is TGTGCCAGCAGTTTGACAGTGGGCCTGAACACTGAAGCTTTCTTT. Translation: CASSLTVGLNTEAFF.